This T cell receptor beta chain was recorded in a study of blood T cell repertoires in COVID-19. Across the study: Sites across the United States, Italy and Spain contributed samples from acute and convalescent COVID-19. Sources were T cells, B-cell-depleted T cells, or PBMCs; the material itself was cDNA or gDNA.

This clone occurred once. V dropped 4 bases and J dropped 2 bases, with 8 bases sitting between them. The CDR3 has 13 residues. Authors' data handling: How many nucleated cells were present was estimated from reference gene primer amplification. Sequencing was performed with immunoSEQ multiplex PCR; in TCRdb, only in-frame clones are kept and a portion is missing. The D gene and trimming were derived from the DNA, and the V and J assignments and clone size from that table. Counted here are about 26,000 clones, almost 95% occurring once; the ten biggest clones make up roughly 2.1%. The sample taken for sequencing was peripheral blood. The sequence was obtained from a human donor in a cohort sampled during active COVID-19. The chain combines TRBV23-1 with TRBJ1-2; D is undetermined. TRBV23-1 is an ORF, with its function uncertain. CDR3 nucleotides: TGCGCCAGCAGTCGAGAGGGCAACTATGGCTACACCTTC. The encoded protein is CASSREGNYGYTF.